This TCR beta chain came from a study of control samples from healthy donors and cancer patients. TCRdb keeps only in-frame clones here, not all; method: immunoSEQ multiplex PCR. The sample lists 150,000 to 200,000 clones; about 90% were seen once. V lost 5 bases and J 3 bases, leaving 13 bases between the germline ends. Germline V CDR1 and CDR2: SEHNR, FQNEAQ (reference sequence). The CDR3 covers 14 residues. The source of this sequence is a woman aged 50 to 65 in good health. The chain is built from TRBV7-9 and TRBJ1-1; D remains ambiguous. The specimen was blood. CDR3 sequence reads: CASSEDGEDTEAFF. CDR3 DNA: TGTGCCAGCAGCGAGGACGGGGAGGACACTGAAGCTTTCTTT.